Each of the 9 T cell receptor beta chains below was sequenced from the same sample in a study of blood T cell repertoires in COVID-19. Here immunoSEQ multiplex PCR was the method, and the copy in TCRdb shows in-frame clones only, minus some. The table lists about 190,000 clones, under 80% of them singletons. Source material: peripheral blood. The receptors were sampled from a man over 45 who had recovered from COVID-19.

The V call is TRBV6-5, the J call TRBJ2-1; TRBD2 is a possible D gene (6 bases). This CDR3 contains 14 residues. V gave up 6 bases and J gave up 6 bases, with 15 bases separating them. Per the germline V gene, CDR1 is MNHEY and CDR2 is SVGAGI. The CDR3 DNA is TGTGCCAGCAGGAGTCAGTGGGGGGTCAATGAGCAGTTCTTC. This sequence encodes CASRSQWGVNEQFF.

The chain has TRBV27 and TRBJ1-5; D unclear. The CDR3 is made up of 15 amino acids. Germline-derived CDR1 and CDR2 are MNHEY and SMNVEV (reference sequence). V lost 4 bases to trimming and J lost 7 bases, with 17 bases between them. This CDR3 reads CASSYHHGEGQPQHF. CDR3 DNA: TGTGCCAGCAGTTATCACCATGGGGAGGGCCAGCCCCAGCATTTT.

The genes are TRBV7-9 and TRBJ1-2; a weak D match, TRBD1 (6 bases). The V end lost 5 bases, the J end lost 3 bases, and 16 bases lay between the germline ends. The CDR3 runs 15 residues. Germline CDR1 is SEHNR and CDR2 is FQNEAQ (reference sequence). Here the CDR3 reads CASSVYRDTDYGYTF. The CDR3 region has the DNA TGTGCCAGCAGCGTATACCGGGACACCGACTATGGCTACACCTTC.

V gene TRBV7-6 combines with J gene TRBJ2-2; 11 nucleotides agree with TRBD2. The CDR3 is 16 amino acids. V trimming: 0 bases; J trimming: 5 bases; junction bases outside the gene matches: 2. Germline CDR1 and CDR2: SGHVS and FNYEAQ. Written as DNA, the CDR3 is TGTGCCAGCAGCTTAGCACTAGCGGGAGAGACCGGGGAGCTGTTTTTT. It codes for CASSLALAGETGELFF.

The chain employs TRBV7-3 and TRBJ2-1, with D perhaps matching TRBD2 (5 bases). V lost 0 bases, J lost 5 bases, and 20 bases lay in between. This CDR3 has 18 residues. CDR1 is SGHTA and CDR2 is FQGTGA in the germline V gene. The CDR3 loop is CASSLTFYYGVENNEQFF. The CDR3 nucleotides are TGTGCCAGCAGCTTAACGTTCTACTACGGGGTCGAAAACAATGAGCAGTTCTTC.

This chain joins TRBV20-1 and TRBJ2-5, with TRBD2 matching 9 bases. The V and J ends lost 3 bases and 5 bases, in that order; junction bases with no gene match: 7. The CDR3 spans 14 residues. Germline assignment: CDR1 DFQATT and CDR2 SNEGSKA (reference sequence). CDR3 amino acids: CSASGLAGVETQYF. DNA for the CDR3: TGCAGTGCTAGTGGGTTAGCGGGAGTTGAGACCCAGTACTTC.

In its sample, this clone was seen once. The chain has TRBV13 and TRBJ2-7; 12 bases line up with TRBD2. This CDR3 has 16 residues. Germline V gene sequence: CDR1 PRHDT, CDR2 FYEKMQ (reference sequence). The trim removed 4 bases at V and 3 bases at J, leaving 7 bases unmatched. The CDR3 here is CASSSSGTSGHYEQYF. The CDR3 region has the DNA TGTGCCAGCAGCTCGTCCGGGACTAGCGGGCACTACGAGCAGTACTTC.

This clone was picked up a small number of times. The chain has TRBV6-5 and TRBJ1-1; the D is unclear. CDR1 MNHEY and CDR2 SVGAGI come from the germline V gene. This CDR3 is 15 amino acids long. V lost 5 bases to trimming and J lost 5 bases, with 18 bases between them. CDR3: CASSLGLWRPTEAFF. The CDR3 nucleotides are TGTGCCAGCAGTCTAGGCCTTTGGAGACCGACTGAAGCTTTCTTT.

The chain links TRBV29-1 to TRBJ2-1; 10 bases map to TRBD2. The germline gives CDR1 SQVTM, CDR2 ANQGSEA. The CDR3 runs to 16 residues. With 7 bases clipped from V and 4 bases from J, the junction kept 13 bases outside the gene matches. In DNA form, the CDR3 reads TGCAGCGCTGGGCGAGGAGCGGGAGGGCCGTACAATGAGCAGTTCTTC. This codes for CSAGRGAGGPYNEQFF.